Included here is one TCR beta chain sequence, with context. Its antigen specificity is not known. Base qualities are not recorded, but no much larger clone differs from it by a single base. Library preparation employed 5' RACE. Sequencing was performed on an Illumina HiSeq 2000. A universal primer binding site was introduced by template switching, and a unique molecular identifier was present in the final cDNA, enabling accurate counting of TCR cDNA molecules. Specific primers in the conserved constant-segment region were used to synthesize first-strand cDNA for TCR alpha and beta chains. Each cDNA library was double barcoded, with a SMART-Mk sample barcode plus Illumina barcodes, to control for contamination. Two successive PCR steps introduced TruSeq adapter sequences along with Illumina sample barcodes. The TCR alpha and beta cDNA libraries were sequenced on the Illumina HiSeq platform using custom primers. Turning to the authors' computational methods: MiGEC was used to process raw reads and extract unique molecular identifiers, and MiXCR was used to find CDR3 positions. Recombination models were inferred per individual with the repgenHMM and IGoR tools using an EM algorithm. The analysis of shared clonotypes was done with the tcR package in R, with sharing normalized by the product of cloneset sizes. Out-of-frame nonproductive sequences were analyzed to study raw recombination free of thymic and clonal selection effects. Using fastp at Q25 and MiXCR, TCRdb reprocessed the public reads and kept productive beta chains. Each record represents a unique CDR3 protein, reported with the most common genes and DNA among its rows. The V and J calls follow TCRdb's processing rather than the paper's. The sample contains under 350,000 distinct CDR3 sequences, 7.5% to 9.5% of them found a single time. Approximately 7% of the sample belongs to the ten largest clones.

These data come from a study of identical twins (dated by TCRdb to 2015 to 2016). Concerning the study at large: The study deep-sequenced TCR alpha and beta repertoires from monozygotic twins, unrelated adults of various ages and cord blood to test whether fetal clonotypes persist. Replicate twin experiments were performed at different times using different library preparation protocols to rule out contamination.

Every donor was a healthy Caucasian. Three pairs of female monozygotic twins, all aged about 18 to 29 years, made up the twin cohort. Positive isolation kits from Invitrogen were used to isolate CD4+ and CD8+ T cell populations. What the study reported, not specific to this receptor: Invariant T cells such as MAIT and iNKT could partly confound zero-insertion analyses, although diverse VJ usage argued against such confounding for most clonotypes. Excess twin sharing in beta out-of-frame sequences was weaker because fewer shared sequences lowered the signal-to-noise ratio. Because the same donors could not be followed over many years, the conclusions relied on cross-sectional statistical analysis. Compared with coincidental sharing between unrelated individuals, an excess of low generation-probability sequences was observed among out-of-frame TCR alpha sequences shared between twins. Out-of-frame TCR alpha sharing in monozygotic twins was systematically underestimated by recombination models, whereas sharing between unrelated individuals was in agreement with the recombination models. Abundant cord blood beta clonotypes carried fewer insertions; young adult naive repertoires showed a weaker similar trend, while memory repertoires showed none.

Including cysteine and phenylalanine, the CDR3 has 13 amino acids. Of the read, only the CDR3 DNA is kept; its 39 bases are in frame from base 1. Unmatched junction bases come to 5, with V trimmed by 6 bases and J by 6 bases. These data were also reused for a study on yellow fever vaccine responses in identical twins. As that second study puts it: According to the authors, in identical twins the way T cells responded to vaccination appeared partly convergent and partly personalized. Focusing on identical twins, the study followed the T cell clones that responded to the vaccine, and did so with precision.

The source of this sequence is a woman aged 18-29 years in good health. Sequenced material: CD8+ T cells sorted from blood. The chain couples TRBV12-3 or TRBV12-4 to TRBJ1-1, with TRBD1 identical over 9 junction bases. The sequenced DNA: TGTGCCAGCAGGGACAGGGGAGGCGCTGAAGCTTTCTTT. It translates to CASRDRGGAEAFF.